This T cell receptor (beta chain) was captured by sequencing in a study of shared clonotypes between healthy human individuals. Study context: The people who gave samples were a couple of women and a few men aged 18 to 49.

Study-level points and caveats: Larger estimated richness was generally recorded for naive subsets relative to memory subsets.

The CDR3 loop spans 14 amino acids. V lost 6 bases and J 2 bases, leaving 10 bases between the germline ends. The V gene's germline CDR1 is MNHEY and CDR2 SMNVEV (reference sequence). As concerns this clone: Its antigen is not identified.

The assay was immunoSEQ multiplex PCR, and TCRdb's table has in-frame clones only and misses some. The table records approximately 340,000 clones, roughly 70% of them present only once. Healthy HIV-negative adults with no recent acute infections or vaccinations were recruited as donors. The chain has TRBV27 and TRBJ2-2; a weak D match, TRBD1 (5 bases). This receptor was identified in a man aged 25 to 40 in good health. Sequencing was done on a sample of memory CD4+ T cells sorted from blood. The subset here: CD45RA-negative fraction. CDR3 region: CASRRTTNTGELFF. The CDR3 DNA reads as TGTGCCAGCAGACGGACAACAAACACCGGGGAGCTGTTTTTT.